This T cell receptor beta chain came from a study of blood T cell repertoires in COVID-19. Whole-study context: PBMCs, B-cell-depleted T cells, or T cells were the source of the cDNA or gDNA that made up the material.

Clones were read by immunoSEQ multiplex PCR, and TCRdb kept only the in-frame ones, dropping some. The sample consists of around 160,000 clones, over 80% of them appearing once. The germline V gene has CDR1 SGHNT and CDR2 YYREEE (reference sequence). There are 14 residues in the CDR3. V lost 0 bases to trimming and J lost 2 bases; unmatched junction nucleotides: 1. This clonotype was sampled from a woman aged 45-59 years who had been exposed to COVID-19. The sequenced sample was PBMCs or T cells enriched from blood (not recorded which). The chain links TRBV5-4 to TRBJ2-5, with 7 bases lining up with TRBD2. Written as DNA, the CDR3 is TGTGCCAGCAGCTTGGTCGGGGGGCAAGAGACCCAGTACTTC. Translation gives CASSLVGGQETQYF.